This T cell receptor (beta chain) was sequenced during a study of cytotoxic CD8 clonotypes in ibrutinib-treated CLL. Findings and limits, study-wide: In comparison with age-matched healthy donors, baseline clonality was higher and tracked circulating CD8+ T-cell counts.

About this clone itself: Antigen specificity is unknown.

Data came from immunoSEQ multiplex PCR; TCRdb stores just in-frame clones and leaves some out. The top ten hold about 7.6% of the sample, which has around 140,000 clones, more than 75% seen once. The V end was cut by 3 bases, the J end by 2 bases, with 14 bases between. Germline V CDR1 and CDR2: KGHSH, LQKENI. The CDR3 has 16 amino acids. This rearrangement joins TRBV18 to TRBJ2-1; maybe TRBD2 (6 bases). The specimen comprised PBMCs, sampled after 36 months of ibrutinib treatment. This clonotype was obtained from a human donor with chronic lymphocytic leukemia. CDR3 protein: CASSPNWGVAYNEQFF. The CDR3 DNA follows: TGTGCCAGCTCACCCAACTGGGGGGTTGCCTACAATGAGCAGTTCTTC.